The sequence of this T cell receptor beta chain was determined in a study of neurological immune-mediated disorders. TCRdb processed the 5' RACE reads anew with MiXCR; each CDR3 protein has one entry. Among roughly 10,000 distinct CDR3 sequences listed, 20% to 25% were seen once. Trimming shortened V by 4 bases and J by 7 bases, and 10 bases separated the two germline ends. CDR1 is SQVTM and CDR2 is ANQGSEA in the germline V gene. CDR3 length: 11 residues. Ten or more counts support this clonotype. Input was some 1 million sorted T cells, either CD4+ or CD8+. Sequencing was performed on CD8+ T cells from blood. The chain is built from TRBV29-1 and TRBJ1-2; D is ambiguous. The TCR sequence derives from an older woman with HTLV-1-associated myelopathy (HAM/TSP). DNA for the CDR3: TGCAGCGTTGTAAAGGATGCTGGCTACACCTTC. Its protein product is CSVVKDAGYTF.